Below, 5 T cell receptor beta chains from the same sample are listed, as sequenced in a study of T-cell reconstitution after alpha-beta-depleted transplantation in children. As it was prepared, the TCRbeta library received unique molecular identifiers. Each CDR3 protein is one row after TCRdb ran MiXCR on the PCR reads. The repertoire holds about 610,000 distinct CDR3 sequences, with 27% as singletons. The sequencing here drew on PBMCs, taken before TCRalphabeta/CD19-depleted stem cell transplant. These receptors originate from a boy younger than two with Wiskott-Aldrich syndrome, due to receive a stem cell transplant.

This chain connects TRBV20-1 to TRBJ2-5, with 7 bases that match TRBD2. From germline, CDR1 is DFQATT and CDR2 SNEGSKA (reference sequence). V trimming: 1 base; J trimming: 7 bases; junction bases outside the gene matches: 12. There are 15 residues in the CDR3. The CDR3 DNA reads TGCAGTGCTAGAGGAGTGGCAGCGGGAATCGGGACCCAGTACTTC. Translating gives CSARGVAAGIGTQYF.

This chain uses TRBV7-2 with TRBJ2-7, with D perhaps being TRBD1 or TRBD2 (5 bases each). The CDR3 has 14 residues. CDR1 and CDR2 (germline): SGHTA, FQGNSA. Trimming removed 1 base at V and 4 bases at J, with 11 bases between. The CDR3, as DNA: TGTGCCAGCAGCTTAGGAGGGGTTTTTTACGAGCAGTACTTC. This translates into CASSLGGVFYEQYF.

This clonotype was counted only a few times. The genes are TRBV5-1 and TRBJ2-2, with 8 nucleotides matching TRBD2. Germline lookup yields CDR1 SGHRS and CDR2 YFSETQ. The V and J ends lost 4 bases and 2 bases, in that order; junction bases with no gene match: 13. This CDR3 has 18 residues. In nucleotides, the CDR3 is TGCGCCAGCAGCCGAGGCGTTCTAGCGGGTTACAACACCGGGGAGCTGTTTTTT. This translates into CASSRGVLAGYNTGELFF.

This clonotype was detected only a few times. CDR3 sequence reads: CASSPRRGDGYTF. Written as DNA, the CDR3 is TGTGCCAGCAGCCCGCGTAGAGGGGATGGCTACACCTTC. The V call is TRBV7-2, the J call TRBJ1-2; D perhaps matches TRBD1 (5 bases). The germline V and J ends were trimmed by 5 bases and 6 bases, with 13 bases remaining between them. Germline-derived CDR1 and CDR2 are SGHTA and FQGNSA. The CDR3 covers 13 residues.

Only a few counts were recorded for this clonotype. The chain combines TRBV20-1 with TRBJ2-7; D uncertain. This CDR3 is 14 amino acids long. CDR1 is DFQATT, CDR2 SNEGSKA, per germline (reference sequence). The germline V and J ends were trimmed by 1 base and 3 bases, with 13 bases remaining between them. The CDR3 sequence: CSARVGYGYYEQYF. As DNA, the CDR3 is TGCAGTGCTAGAGTCGGGTACGGCTACTACGAGCAGTACTTC.